Shown below are 14 T cell receptor beta chains from a single sample sequenced in a study of T cells in Graves' hyperthyroidism and ophthalmopathy. The source material, RNA transcripts, was used to amplify TCR beta CDR3 regions. Initially, a first-round RT-PCR of the TCR CDR3 employed the HTBI primer set. TCRdb re-called the multiplex PCR reads with MiXCR, one entry per CDR3 protein. The data contain about 350,000 distinct CDR3 sequences, approximately 14% of them seen just once; the ten biggest clones take up roughly 20%. Source material: blood. These receptors were taken from a woman aged 55-69 years with Graves' ophthalmopathy.

This clonotype was recorded at least ten times. J is TRBJ1-5 and V is TRBV28; no clear D gene. The CDR3 runs to 15 residues. Germline loops: CDR1 MDHEN, CDR2 SYDVKM. The V and J ends lost 5 bases and 1 base respectively, with 12 bases between them. The CDR3 nucleotides are TGTGCCAGCAGTCCAATAGCCCAGAGCAATCAGCCCCAGCATTTT. Residues: CASSPIAQSNQPQHF.

The genes are TRBV4-1 and TRBJ2-3; D is unresolved. Germline CDR1 MGHRA, CDR2 YSYEKL. The CDR3 is 17 residues long. V was clipped by 1 base and J by 0 bases, with 14 bases between them. DNA for the CDR3: TGCGCCAGCAGCCAAGGGGTAGGGTTTACTAGCACAGATACGCAGTATTTT. It codes for CASSQGVGFTSTDTQYF.

This chain connects TRBV29-1 to TRBJ2-7; 8 bases match TRBD1. Germline V gives CDR1 SQVTM, CDR2 ANQGSEA. The V gene end was trimmed by 6 bases and the J gene end by 3 bases; junction bases not matched to a gene: 7. There are 13 residues in the CDR3. CDR3 bases: TGCAGCGTCGGACAGGGACAGATCTACGAGCAGTACTTC. It codes for CSVGQGQIYEQYF.

This clonotype was found many times. V gene TRBV7-6 combines with J gene TRBJ2-7; D might be TRBD2 (6 bases). This CDR3 region has 14 residues. V gave up 9 bases and J gave up 1 base, with 16 bases separating them. Per the germline V gene, CDR1 is SGHVS and CDR2 is FNYEAQ. Here the CDR3 DNA reads TGTGCCAGTCCGCGGGACTCACCGTCCTACGAGCAGTACTTC. It translates to CASPRDSPSYEQYF. The full variable domain, rest sourced from reference TRBV7-6 and TRBJ2-7, is GAGVSQSPRYKVTKRGQDVALRCDPISGHVSLYWYRQALGQGPEFLTYFNYEAQQDKSGLPNDRFSAERPEGSISTLTIQRTEQRDSAMYRCASPRDSPSYEQYFGPGTRLTVT.

This clonotype was seen ten or more times. One end of the junction does not line up with germline, which may come from a read error. The rearrangement uses TRBV7-9 and TRBJ2-7, with a possible D match to TRBD1 (6 bases). CDR3 length: 14 residues. Germline CDR1 SEHNR, CDR2 FQNEAQ (reference sequence). The CDR3 DNA is TGTGCCAGCAGCTCACCGGGACAAACTTACGGGCAGTACTTC. This translates into CASSSPGQTYGQYF.

This clonotype was counted at least ten times. The rearrangement links TRBV5-1 to TRBJ2-5; D is perhaps TRBD2 (6 bases). Germline V gene lookup returns CDR1 SGHRS and CDR2 YFSETQ. V lost 4 bases, J lost 3 bases, and 13 bases lay in between. The CDR3 totals 14 residues. CDR3: CASSPGEVEETQYF. The CDR3 DNA follows: TGCGCCAGCAGCCCCGGGGAGGTCGAAGAGACCCAGTACTTC.

V and J are TRBV5-5 and TRBJ2-3; a weak D match, TRBD2 (7 bases). V gave up 3 bases and J gave up 2 bases, with 13 bases separating them. The CDR3 extends over 15 amino acids. CDR1 SGHKS and CDR2 YYEKEE come from the germline V gene (reference sequence). The CDR3 region has the DNA TGTGCCAGCAGCTGGGGGGGCGCATTCACAGATACGCAGTATTTT. Translating it yields CASSWGGAFTDTQYF.

The chain employs TRBV7-9 and TRBJ1-1; D gene unclear. Germline CDR1 reads SEHNR; CDR2 reads FQNEAQ (reference sequence). CDR3 length: 12 residues. V was trimmed by 5 bases and J by 5 bases, leaving 9 bases between them. This CDR3 reads CASSPFGTEAFF. The CDR3 DNA sequence: TGTGCCAGCAGCCCTTTTGGTACTGAAGCTTTCTTT.

This clonotype was counted at least ten times. The chain is built from TRBV28 and TRBJ2-1; 13 bases fit TRBD2. Trimming at V came to 4 bases and at J to 7 bases, leaving 13 bases not matched to a gene. This CDR3 is built from 18 residues. Germline V CDR1 and CDR2: MDHEN, SYDVKM. CDR3 sequence: CASSSGRLAGGGKNEQFF. DNA of the CDR3: TGTGCCAGCAGTTCAGGGAGACTAGCGGGAGGTGGTAAAAATGAGCAGTTCTTC.

This clonotype was counted many times. This chain links TRBV12-3 or TRBV12-4 with TRBJ2-3; D might be TRBD1 or TRBD2, each matching 5 bases. The CDR3 covers 15 residues. V shed 6 bases and J shed 6 bases, with 19 bases lying between them. The DNA of the CDR3 is TGTGCCAGCAGACAGGACTCGATTAGACCGGATACGCAGTATTTT. It translates to CASRQDSIRPDTQYF.

In this sample, this clonotype turned up many times. The chain links TRBV6-1 to TRBJ2-5; no firm D call. The CDR3 consists of 12 residues. Germline loops: CDR1 MNHNS, CDR2 SASEGT. Trimming removed 5 bases from V and 4 bases from J, with 8 bases in between. CDR3 nucleotides: TGTGCCAGCAGTCGGGTGGGAGAGACCCAGTACTTC. It codes for CASSRVGETQYF.

This clonotype was counted a few times. V is TRBV5-1 and J is TRBJ1-2; D gene unclear. The CDR3 consists of 15 residues. V was clipped by 1 base and J by 2 bases, with 12 bases between them. Germline-derived CDR1 and CDR2 are SGHRS and YFSETQ. The CDR3 loop reads CASSLTVGRNYGYTF. CDR3 sequence (DNA): TGCGCCAGCAGCTTGACGGTAGGGAGAAACTATGGCTACACCTTC. The whole variable domain, remainder taken from reference TRBV5-1 and TRBJ1-2, is KAGVTQTPRYLIKTRGQQVTLSCSPISGHRSVSWYQQTPGQGLQFLFEYFSETQRNKGNFPGRFSGRQFSNSRSEMNVSTLELGDSALYLCASSLTVGRNYGYTFGSGTRLTVV.

Many counts were recorded for this clonotype. This chain joins TRBV20-1 and TRBJ2-7; TRBD2 matches 10 bases. This CDR3 is 15 amino acids long. J lost 4 bases, V lost 0 bases, and 6 bases had no gene match. The V gene's germline CDR1 is DFQATT and CDR2 SNEGSKA (reference sequence). CDR3 amino acids: CSARDGVAGGYEQYF. DNA for the CDR3: TGCAGTGCTAGAGATGGGGTAGCGGGAGGATACGAGCAGTACTTC.

This clonotype was found many times. The genes are TRBV7-2 and TRBJ2-7; 12 positions agree with TRBD1. The germline CDR1 and CDR2 sequences are SGHTA and FQGNSA. CDR3 size: 16 residues. Trimming cost V 1 base and J 3 bases; bases outside gene matches: 4. The chain's CDR3 is CASSLVGTGGNYEQYF. CDR3 DNA sequence: TGTGCCAGCAGCTTAGTCGGGACAGGGGGCAACTACGAGCAGTACTTC.